This TCR beta chain came from a study of shared T cell receptors in the human thymus. Produced via immunoSEQ multiplex PCR; TCRdb's table is partial and in-frame only. The sample includes hundreds of thousands of clones, approximately 90% of them seen just once. This CDR3 has 14 residues. Germline V gene data show CDR1 as MNHEY and CDR2 as SMNVEV (reference sequence). The V gene lost 5 bases and the J gene lost 6 bases, with 14 bases spanning the gap. The sample was also reused in another study, on human thymus T cells. That publication notes: All donors were healthy Finnish infants who were undergoing corrective surgery to treat congenital heart defects. Thymus tissue for the work was resected from patients undergoing corrective heart surgery. There appeared to be biased usage of V and J genes in thymic and blood repertoires. Related research found strongly overlapping thymic repertoires in unrelated individuals.

Sequencing was performed on thymocytes. This TCR came from a boy under two years old with a congenital heart defect. The chain joins TRBV27 to TRBJ1-5; a possible D gene is TRBD1 (5 bases). The CDR3 sequence: CASSEARGGQPQHF. The CDR3 DNA reads as TGTGCCAGCAGTGAGGCTAGGGGAGGTCAGCCCCAGCATTTT.